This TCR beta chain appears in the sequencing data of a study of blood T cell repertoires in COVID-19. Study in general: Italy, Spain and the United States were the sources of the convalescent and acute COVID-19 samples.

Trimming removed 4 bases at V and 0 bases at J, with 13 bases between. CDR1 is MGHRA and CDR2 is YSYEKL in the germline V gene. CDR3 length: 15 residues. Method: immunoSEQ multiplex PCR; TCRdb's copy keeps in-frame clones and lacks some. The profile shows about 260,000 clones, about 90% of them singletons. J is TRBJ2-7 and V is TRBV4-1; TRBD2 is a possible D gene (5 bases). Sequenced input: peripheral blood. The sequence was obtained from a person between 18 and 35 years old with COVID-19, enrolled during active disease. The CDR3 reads CASSLSPGDSYEQYF. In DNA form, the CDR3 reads TGCGCCAGCAGCCTTTCCCCCGGGGACTCCTACGAGCAGTACTTC.